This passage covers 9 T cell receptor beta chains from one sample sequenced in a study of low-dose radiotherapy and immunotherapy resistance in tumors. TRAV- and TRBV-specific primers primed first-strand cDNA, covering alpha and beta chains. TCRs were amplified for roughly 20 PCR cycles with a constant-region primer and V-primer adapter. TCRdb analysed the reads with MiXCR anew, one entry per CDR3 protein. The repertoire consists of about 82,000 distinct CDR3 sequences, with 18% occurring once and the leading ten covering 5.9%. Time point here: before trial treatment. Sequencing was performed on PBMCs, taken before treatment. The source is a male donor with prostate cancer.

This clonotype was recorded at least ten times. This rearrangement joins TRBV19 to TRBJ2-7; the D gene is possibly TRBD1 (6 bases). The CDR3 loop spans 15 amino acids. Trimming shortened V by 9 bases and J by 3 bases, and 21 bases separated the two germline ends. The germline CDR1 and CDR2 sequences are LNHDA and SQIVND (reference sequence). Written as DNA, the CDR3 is TGTGCCAGCAGGGCGTCGCAGGGGATTTTCTACGAGCAGTACTTC. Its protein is CASRASQGIFYEQYF.

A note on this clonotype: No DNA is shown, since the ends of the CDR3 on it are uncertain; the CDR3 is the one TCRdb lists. CDR3 residues: CASSSYRDSEKLFFF. This rearrangement joins TRBV5-3 to TRBJ1-4; TRBD1 is the table's D call and was not checked against the DNA. TRBV5-3 is filed as an ORF, its function uncertain. Including both end residues, the CDR3 is 15 amino acids long.

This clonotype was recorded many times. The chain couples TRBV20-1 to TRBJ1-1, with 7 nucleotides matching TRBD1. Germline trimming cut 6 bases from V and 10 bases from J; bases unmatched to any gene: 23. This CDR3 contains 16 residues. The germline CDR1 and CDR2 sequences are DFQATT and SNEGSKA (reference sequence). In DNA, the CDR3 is TGCAGTGCCCCCCAGGGGGGGAAAAAAAGTACTAATGGAGCTTTCTTT. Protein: CSAPQGGKKSTNGAFF.

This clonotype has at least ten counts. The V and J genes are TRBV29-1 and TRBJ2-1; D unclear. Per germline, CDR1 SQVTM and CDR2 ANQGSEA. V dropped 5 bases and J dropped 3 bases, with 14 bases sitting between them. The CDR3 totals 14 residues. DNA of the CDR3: TGCAGCGTTTTTGGGGTAGGGCTCTACAATGAGCAGTTCTTC. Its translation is CSVFGVGLYNEQFF.

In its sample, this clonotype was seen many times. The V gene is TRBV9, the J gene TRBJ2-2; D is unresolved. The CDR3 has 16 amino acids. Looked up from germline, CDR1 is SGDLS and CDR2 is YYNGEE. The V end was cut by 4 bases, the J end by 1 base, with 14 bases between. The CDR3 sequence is CASSPRTLQNTGELFF. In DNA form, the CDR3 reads TGTGCCAGCAGCCCACGAACCCTACAGAACACCGGGGAGCTGTTTTTT.

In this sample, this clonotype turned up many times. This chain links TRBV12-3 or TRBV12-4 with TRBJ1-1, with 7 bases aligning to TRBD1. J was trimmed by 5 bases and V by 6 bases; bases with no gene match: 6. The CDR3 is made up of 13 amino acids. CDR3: CASSTTGWTEAFF. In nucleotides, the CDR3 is TGTGCCAGCAGCACGACAGGGTGGACTGAAGCTTTCTTT.

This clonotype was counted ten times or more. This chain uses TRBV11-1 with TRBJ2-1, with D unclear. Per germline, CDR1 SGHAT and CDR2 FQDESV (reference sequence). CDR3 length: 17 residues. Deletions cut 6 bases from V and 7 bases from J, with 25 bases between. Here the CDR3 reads CASRSLGGQRKNNEQFF. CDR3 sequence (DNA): TGTGCCAGCAGGTCATTAGGTGGGCAACGTAAGAATAATGAGCAGTTCTTC.

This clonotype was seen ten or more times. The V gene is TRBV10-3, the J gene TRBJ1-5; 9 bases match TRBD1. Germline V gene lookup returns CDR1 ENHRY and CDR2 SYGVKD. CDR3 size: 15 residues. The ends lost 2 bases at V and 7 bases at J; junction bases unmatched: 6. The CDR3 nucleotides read TGTGCCATCAGTGAGCCAACAGGGGGCGGGCAGCCCCAGCATTTT. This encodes CAISEPTGGGQPQHF.

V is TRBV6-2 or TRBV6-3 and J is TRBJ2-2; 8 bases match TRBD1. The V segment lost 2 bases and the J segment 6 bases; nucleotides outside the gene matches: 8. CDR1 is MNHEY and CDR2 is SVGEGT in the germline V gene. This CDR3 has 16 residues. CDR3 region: CASSYRPGGLPGELFF. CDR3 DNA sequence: TGTGCCAGCAGTTACCGGCCAGGGGGCCTCCCCGGGGAGCTGTTTTTT.